Each of the 7 T cell receptor beta chains below was sequenced from the same sample in a study of blood T cell repertoires in COVID-19. The table came from immunoSEQ multiplex PCR; TCRdb's copy has only in-frame clones and leaves some out. This table has 150,000 or so clones, approximately 80% appearing once. Material for sequencing was peripheral blood. Source of these receptors: an elderly woman with active or convalescent COVID-19.

The CDR3 reads CASSRIDRVGDEQFF. As DNA, the CDR3 is TGTGCCAGCAGCCGAATAGACAGGGTTGGGGATGAGCAGTTCTTC. The chain couples TRBV6-2 or TRBV6-3 to TRBJ2-1; 7 nucleotides agree with TRBD1. The V and J ends lost 6 bases and 8 bases, in that order; junction bases with no gene match: 13. Germline loops: CDR1 MNHEY, CDR2 SVGEGT. This CDR3 is built from 15 residues.

The genes are TRBV11-3 and TRBJ2-3; D uncertain. The CDR3 contains 14 residues. V lost 5 bases, J lost 5 bases, and 14 bases lay in between. Germline-derived CDR1 and CDR2 are SGHNT and YENEEA. The CDR3 DNA sequence: TGTGCCAGCAGCCCCGGTTCGAGTCGAGATACGCAGTATTTT. Its protein is CASSPGSSRDTQYF.

This chain uses TRBV11-1 with TRBJ1-2, with D uncertain. Trimming removed 1 base at V and 4 bases at J, with 10 bases between. Germline CDR1 SGHAT, CDR2 FQDESV (reference sequence). The CDR3 runs 14 residues. The CDR3 DNA is TGTGCCAGCAGCTTAGAGCCTTACGTCTATGGCTACACCTTC. It yields the protein CASSLEPYVYGYTF.

The chain uses TRBV7-8 and TRBJ1-2; D is possibly TRBD1 (5 bases). Germline V gene sequence: CDR1 SGHVS, CDR2 FQNEAQ. The V and J ends lost 5 bases and 8 bases respectively, with 15 bases between them. The CDR3 is 13 amino acids. CDR3 sequence reads: CASSPRGEGGYTF. CDR3 DNA: TGTGCCAGCAGCCCCCGGGGGGAGGGAGGCTACACCTTC.

The CDR3 loop reads CASSLARQGSNEQFF. Written as DNA, the CDR3 is TGTGCCAGCAGCTTAGCGCGACAGGGGTCCAATGAGCAGTTCTTC. This sequence joins TRBV7-6 and TRBJ2-1, with TRBD1 identical over 8 bases. This CDR3 has 15 amino acids. V dropped 0 bases and J dropped 6; count of bases not matched to a gene: 4. Germline V gene data show CDR1 as SGHVS and CDR2 as FNYEAQ. Full variable domain (remainder filled in from reference TRBV7-6 and TRBJ2-1): GAGVSQSPRYKVTKRGQDVALRCDPISGHVSLYWYRQALGQGPEFLTYFNYEAQQDKSGLPNDRFSAERPEGSISTLTIQRTEQRDSAMYRCASSLARQGSNEQFFGPGTRLTVL.

CDR3 residues: CSSEVRVDTQYF. The CDR3 nucleotides read TGCAGCTCTGAGGTGAGGGTGGATACGCAGTATTTT. V and J are TRBV29-1 and TRBJ2-3; possible D gene TRBD2, 5 bases. Germline assignment: CDR1 SQVTM and CDR2 ANQGSEA. There are 12 residues in the CDR3. Trimming shortened V by 8 bases and J by 6 bases, and 15 bases separated the two germline ends.

The rearrangement uses TRBV7-8 and TRBJ2-1, with 8 bases lining up with TRBD1. Per the germline V gene, CDR1 is SGHVS and CDR2 is FQNEAQ. This CDR3 spans 17 amino acids. The ends lost 5 bases at V and 6 bases at J; junction bases unmatched: 15. The CDR3 DNA is TGTGCCAGCAGCCCTTCCCCGGGACAGGTACTATTCAATGAGCAGTTCTTC. Translation: CASSPSPGQVLFNEQFF.